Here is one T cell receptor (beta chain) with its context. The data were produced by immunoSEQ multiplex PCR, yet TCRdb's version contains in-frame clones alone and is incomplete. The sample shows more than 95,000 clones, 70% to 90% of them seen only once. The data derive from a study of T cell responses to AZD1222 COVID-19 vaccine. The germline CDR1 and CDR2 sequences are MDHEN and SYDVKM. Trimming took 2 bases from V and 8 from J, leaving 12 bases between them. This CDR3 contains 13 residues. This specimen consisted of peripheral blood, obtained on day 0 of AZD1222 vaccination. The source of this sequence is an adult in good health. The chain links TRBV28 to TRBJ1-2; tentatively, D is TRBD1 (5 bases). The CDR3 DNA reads TGTGCCAGCAGTTTAGGGGGAGCGGGGGGCTACACCTTC. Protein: CASSLGGAGGYTF.